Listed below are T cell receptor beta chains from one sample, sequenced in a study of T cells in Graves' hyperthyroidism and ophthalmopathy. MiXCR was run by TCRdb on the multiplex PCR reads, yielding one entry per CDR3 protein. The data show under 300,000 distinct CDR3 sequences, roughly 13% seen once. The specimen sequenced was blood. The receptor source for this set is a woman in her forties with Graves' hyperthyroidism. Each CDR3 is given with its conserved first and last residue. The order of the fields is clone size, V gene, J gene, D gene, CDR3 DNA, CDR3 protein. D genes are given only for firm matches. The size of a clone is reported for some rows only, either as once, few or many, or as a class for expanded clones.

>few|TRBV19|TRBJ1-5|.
TGTGCCAGTACCTCCATGGGGAGCAGGGAGGTCCCTCAGCCCCAGCATTTT
CASTSMGSREVPQPQHF
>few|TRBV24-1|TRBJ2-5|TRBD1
TGTGCCACCAGCCCAGGGGGCCGGGAGACCCAGTACTTC
CATSPGGRETQYF
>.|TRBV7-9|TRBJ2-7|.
TGTGCCAGCAGCTTCTGGACAGACGAGCAGTACTTC
CASSFWTDEQYF
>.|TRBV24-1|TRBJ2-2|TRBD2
TGTGCCACCAGTGACCGGAGGACTAGCGAGATCGGGGAGCTGTTTTTT
CATSDRRTSEIGELFF
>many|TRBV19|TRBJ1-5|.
TGTGCCAGTAGTATGGGGCGGTCCGACGGTCAGCCCCAGCATTTT
CASSMGRSDGQPQHF
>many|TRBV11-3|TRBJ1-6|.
TGTGCCAGCAGCTTAGGGACGAGCTCCTATAATTCACCCCTCCACTTT
CASSLGTSSYNSPLHF
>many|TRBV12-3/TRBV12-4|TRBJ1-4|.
TGTGCCAGCACCCGACGGGGCTATGCAACTAATGAAAAACTGTTTTTT
CASTRRGYATNEKLFF
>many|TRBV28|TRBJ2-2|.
TGTGCCAGCAGTTTACCGACGAGTGGGGAGCTGTTTTTT
CASSLPTSGELFF
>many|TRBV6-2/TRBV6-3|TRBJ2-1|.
TGTGCCAGCAGTTACTTCGGGAACAATGAGCAGTTCTTC
CASSYFGNNEQFF
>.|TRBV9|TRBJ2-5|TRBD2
TGTGCCAGCAGCGGCCCGGGACTAGGGGCCCTAGAGACCCAGTACTTC
CASSGPGLGALETQYF
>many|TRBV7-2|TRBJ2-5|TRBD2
TGTGCCAGCAGCTTAGCGGCCACTAGCGGGAGGGCCGGGACCCAGTACTTC
CASSLAATSGRAGTQYF
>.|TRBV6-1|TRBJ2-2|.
TGTGCCAGCAGAGCTCAGGGGAAAAACACCGGGGAGCTGTTTTTT
CASRAQGKNTGELFF
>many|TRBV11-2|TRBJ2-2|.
TGTGCCAGCAGCTTAGATACAAGACTTGTCAACACCGGGGAGCTGTTTTTT
CASSLDTRLVNTGELFF
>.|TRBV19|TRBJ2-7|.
TGTGCCAGTAGCCACACCGGGAACTACGAGCAGTACTTC
CASSHTGNYEQYF
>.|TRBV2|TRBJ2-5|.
TGTGCCAGCAGTGAAAAGGGTCGGAACCAAGAGACCCAGTACTTC
CASSEKGRNQETQYF
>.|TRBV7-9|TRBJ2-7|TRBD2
TGTGCCAGCAGCCCGGGACTAGCGGGGGATTCCTACGAGCAGTACTTC
CASSPGLAGDSYEQYF
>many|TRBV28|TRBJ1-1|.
TGTGCCAGCATTGGGGGGGGAAGAAGCACTGAAGCTTTCTTT
CASIGGGRSTEAFF
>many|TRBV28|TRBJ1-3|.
TGTGCCAGCAGTTTCGGGCGGAGCTCTGGAAACACCATATATTTT
CASSFGRSSGNTIYF
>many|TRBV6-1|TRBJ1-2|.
TGTGCCAGCAGTGAATTGCAGGACTATGGCTACACCTTC
CASSELQDYGYTF
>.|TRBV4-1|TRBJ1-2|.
TGCGCCAGCAGCCAAACGTCAGGAGGTAACTATGGCTACACCTTC
CASSQTSGGNYGYTF
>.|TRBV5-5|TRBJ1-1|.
TGTGCCAGCAGTCTCTGGGGCACTGAAACTTTCTTT
CASSLWGTETFF
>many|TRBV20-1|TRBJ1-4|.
TGCAGTGCTAGCCTGGACGGCGAAAAACTGTTTTTT
CSASLDGEKLFF
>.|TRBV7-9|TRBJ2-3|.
TGTGCCAGCAGCCCCCGATCCCCTTTTGGGGGAGCAAGCACAGATACGCAGTATTTT
CASSPRSPFGGASTDTQYF
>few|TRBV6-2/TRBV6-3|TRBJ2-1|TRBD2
TGTGCCAGCACGGAGAGGGGGGGGACTAGCCGCTACAATGAGCAGTTCTTC
CASTERGGTSRYNEQFF
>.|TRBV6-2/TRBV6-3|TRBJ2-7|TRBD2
TGTGCCAGCGGGGGGGTGACTAGCGGGAGCTACGAGCAGTACTTC
CASGGVTSGSYEQYF
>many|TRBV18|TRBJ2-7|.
TGTGCCAGCTCACTTCGGACACACTACGAGCAGTACTTC
CASSLRTHYEQYF
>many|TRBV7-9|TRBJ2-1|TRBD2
TGTGCCAGCAGCTCCTCACTAGCGGAGAGCTCCTACAATGAGCAGTTCTTC
CASSSSLAESSYNEQFF
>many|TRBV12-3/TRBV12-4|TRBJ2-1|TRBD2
TGTGCCAGCACCAGTAGCGGGAGAGGGTGGGATGAGCAGTTCTTC
CASTSSGRGWDEQFF
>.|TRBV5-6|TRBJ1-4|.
TGTGCCAGCAGCTTGAAGGGGTCTAATGAAAAACTGTTTTTT
CASSLKGSNEKLFF
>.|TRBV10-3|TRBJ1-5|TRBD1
TGTGCCAGCTGGACAGGGGTGGCTCAGCCCCAGCATTTT
CASWTGVAQPQHF
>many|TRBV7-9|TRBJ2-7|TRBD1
TGTGCCAGCAGCCCACCTTCGGGACAGGGGTACGAGCAGTACTTC
CASSPPSGQGYEQYF
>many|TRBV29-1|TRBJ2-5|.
TGCAGCGTTGATCACGGATTCCAAGAGACCCAGTACTTC
CSVDHGFQETQYF
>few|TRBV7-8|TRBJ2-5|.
TGTGCCAGCAGTCTCAGGGCAAGGGGAGAGACCCAGTACTTC
CASSLRARGETQYF
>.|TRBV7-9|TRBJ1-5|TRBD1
TGTGCCAGCAGCTTTGGGACAGGGGGCTCTCAGCCCCAGCATTTT
CASSFGTGGSQPQHF
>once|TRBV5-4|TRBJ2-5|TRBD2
TGTGCCAGCAGCTCGACGACTAGCTTCCAAGAGACCCAGTACTTC
CASSSTTSFQETQYF
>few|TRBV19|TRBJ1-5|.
TGTGCCAGTAGTATCGAGGGGCAGGGAAATCAGCCCCAGCATTTT
CASSIEGQGNQPQHF
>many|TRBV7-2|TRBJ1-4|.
TGTGCCAGCAGCCTCGCCCCGCAAAATGAAAAACTGTTTTTT
CASSLAPQNEKLFF
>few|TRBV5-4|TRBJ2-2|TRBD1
TGTGCCAGCAGCTTTAGTCCGGGACAGGGGTTCAACACCGGGGAGCTGTTTTTT
CASSFSPGQGFNTGELFF
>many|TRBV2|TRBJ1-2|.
TGTGCCGGTCGACCCGGACATTTGTATGGCTACACCTTC
CAGRPGHLYGYTF
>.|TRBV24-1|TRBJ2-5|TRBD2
TGTGCCACCAGTGATTCGGGACTAGCGGGAGGGCCGGAGACCCAGTACTTC
CATSDSGLAGGPETQYF
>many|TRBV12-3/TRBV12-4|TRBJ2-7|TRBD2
TGTGCCAGCAGTTTGGGACTAGCCCACGAGCAGTACTTC
CASSLGLAHEQYF
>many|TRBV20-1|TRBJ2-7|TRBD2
TGCAGTGCCCGGGAGGGCTTAGCGGGAGATACCTACGAGCAGTACTTC
CSAREGLAGDTYEQYF
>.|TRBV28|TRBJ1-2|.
TGTGCCAGCAGTCAGGCGGGGGGTTGGGGCTATGGCTACACCTTC
CASSQAGGWGYGYTF
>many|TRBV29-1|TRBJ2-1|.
TGCAGCGTTGAGCTCGGCGATGAGCAGTTCTTC
CSVELGDEQFF
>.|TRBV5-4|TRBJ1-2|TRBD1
TGTGCCAGCAGCCCTCGGACAGGCCACTATGGCTACACCTTC
CASSPRTGHYGYTF
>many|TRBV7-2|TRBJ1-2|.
TGTGCCAGCAGCTTAGGGACAGATCTTGGCTACACCTTC
CASSLGTDLGYTF
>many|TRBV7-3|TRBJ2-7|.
TGTGCCAGCAGTCCTCAAGGGCTCCGCGAGGACGAGCAGTACTTC
CASSPQGLREDEQYF
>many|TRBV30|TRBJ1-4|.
TGTGCCTGGAGTGTATTAAGGGGAGGGGGTGAAAAACTGTTTTTT
CAWSVLRGGGEKLFF
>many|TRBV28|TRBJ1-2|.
TGTGCCAGCATCGACGCAGGGGCGGACTATGGCTACACCTTC
CASIDAGADYGYTF
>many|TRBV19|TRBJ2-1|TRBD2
TGTGCCAGTACGGGAGGGCTACAGGGAACCCCTTTGGTTGAGCAGTTCTTC
CASTGGLQGTPLVEQFF
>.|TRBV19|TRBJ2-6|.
TGTGCCAGTAGTCCCCTCCGGCGGACAGCTGGGGCCAACGTCCTGACTTTC
CASSPLRRTAGANVLTF
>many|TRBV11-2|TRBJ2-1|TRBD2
TGTGCCACTACGGAGGGACGGGAGGTTTGGAATGAGCAGTTCTTC
CATTEGREVWNEQFF
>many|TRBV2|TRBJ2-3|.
TGTGCCAGCAGTGAGAGCCCTAGCACAGATACGCAGTATTTT
CASSESPSTDTQYF
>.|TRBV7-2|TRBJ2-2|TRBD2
TGTGCCAGCAGCTCGCTCACCTGGACTAGCGGGAGAACGTACACCGGGGAGCTGTTTTTT
CASSSLTWTSGRTYTGELFF
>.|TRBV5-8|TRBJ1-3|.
TGTGCCAGCAGCTTGGACGGCTTGATTGGAAACACCATATATTTT
CASSLDGLIGNTIYF